This TCR beta chain was documented in a study of T cells after yellow fever vaccination. Production of TCR cDNA was by 5'RACE template switching, which also added a universal primer site and UMIs. TCRdb passed the 5' RACE reads through MiXCR, listing each CDR3 protein once. The data show 230,000 or so distinct CDR3 sequences, 3.6% seen once. Findings and caveats of the study: Peak timing came faster in the weaker secondary response, day 5 versus 15. Relatively few clonotypes were ones that appeared in both CD4 and CD8 compartments.

Trimming cost V 4 bases and J 3 bases, with 8 bases left between them. The CDR3 contains 12 residues. CDR1 is SGHRS and CDR2 is YFSETQ in the germline V gene. This clonotype was observed many times. Its antigen remains unidentified. The specimen comprised PBMCs, sampled 15 days after the yellow fever booster vaccination. V is TRBV5-1 and J is TRBJ2-7; perhaps TRBD1 as D (5 bases). This receptor was obtained from a man aged 18 to 29 who received the YFV17D yellow fever vaccine. The CDR3 loop reads CASSGADYEQYF. Written as DNA, the CDR3 is TGCGCCAGCAGCGGGGCAGACTACGAGCAGTACTTC.